This T cell receptor (beta chain) was obtained from a study of Tregs in tolerant kidney transplant recipients. Related graft donors supplied nonmyeloablative bone marrow transplants, and mixed chimerism was transient. The repertoire was sequenced with immunoSEQ multiplex PCR; TCRdb's copy has only in-frame clones and lacks some. The table has 65,000 to 85,000 clones, 91% seen once. The V end lost 4 bases, the J end lost 5 bases, and 17 bases lay between the germline ends. The germline gives CDR1 SGHTA, CDR2 FQGNSA. CDR3 size: 15 residues. Here the sequenced sample was CD4+ T cells from blood (PBMCs), taken 24 months after the transplant. The TCR sequence derives from a human patient who received a combined kidney and bone marrow transplant. Some T cells may be provided by the graft donor. The chain uses TRBV7-2 and TRBJ2-5, with D unresolved. The CDR3 bases are TGTGCCAGCAGCTCCGGTCTGATAGCCTCTGAGACCCAGTACTTC. Encoded protein: CASSSGLIASETQYF.